What follows are 23 T cell receptor beta chains derived from one specimen sequenced in a study of T-cell reconstitution after alpha-beta-depleted transplantation in children. For TCRbeta, the library was prepared with unique molecular identifiers. From the PCR reads, TCRdb called clonotypes with MiXCR, one entry per CDR3 protein. The sample consists of around 420,000 distinct CDR3 sequences, around 16% of them appearing once. The sample was PBMCs, mostly from graft donor cells, taken 360 days after TCRalphabeta/CD19-depleted stem cell transplant. The receptors stem from a boy under two years old who had a stem cell transplant for Wiskott-Aldrich syndrome, so the T cells may come from the graft donor.

There are a few counts of this clonotype. The chain recombines TRBV20-1 with TRBJ2-3; 7 bases map to TRBD2. The CDR3 spans 13 residues. Germline-derived CDR1 and CDR2 are DFQATT and SNEGSKA (reference sequence). For the CDR3, the DNA is TGCGGGGGGGTCTTTACTAGCACAGATACGCAGTATTTT. Translated: CGGVFTSTDTQYF.

J is TRBJ2-7 and V is TRBV5-1; possibly TRBD2 for D (6 bases). This CDR3 contains 16 residues. V gave up 4 bases and J gave up 2 bases, with 19 bases separating them. CDR1 is SGHRS and CDR2 is YFSETQ in the germline V gene. The CDR3, as DNA: TGCGCCAGCAGCATTCGCTCGGGAGCAAATACCTACGAGCAGTACTTC. It is translated as CASSIRSGANTYEQYF. Filled out from reference TRBV5-1 and TRBJ2-7, the complete variable domain reads KAGVTQTPRYLIKTRGQQVTLSCSPISGHRSVSWYQQTPGQGLQFLFEYFSETQRNKGNFPGRFSGRQFSNSRSEMNVSTLELGDSALYLCASSIRSGANTYEQYFGPGTRLTVT.

In this sample, this clonotype turned up many times. The chain employs TRBV12-3 or TRBV12-4 and TRBJ2-3; 9 bases match TRBD2. The CDR3 is made up of 14 amino acids. J lost 5 bases, V lost 10 bases, and 10 bases had no gene match. The CDR3 DNA follows: TGTGCCACTCTCAATAGCGGGAGAATAGATACGCAGTATTTT. This translates into CATLNSGRIDTQYF.

In this sample, this clonotype turned up a few times. CDR3 nucleotide sequence: TGTGCCAGCAGTCCCCCCCACGAGCAGTACTTC. Its protein is CASSPPHEQYF. The V call is TRBV27, the J call TRBJ2-7, with unresolved D. V lost 5 bases and J 5 bases, leaving 7 bases between the germline ends. The germline V gene has CDR1 MNHEY and CDR2 SMNVEV (reference sequence). This CDR3 is built from 11 residues.

This clonotype was detected only a few times. V usage is TRBV20-1 and J usage is TRBJ2-7, with D uncertain. CDR3 length: 11 amino acids. CDR1 is DFQATT, CDR2 SNEGSKA, per germline (reference sequence). Deletions cut 0 bases from V and 7 bases from J, with 7 bases between. CDR3 DNA: TGCAGTGCTAGAGATTTAAGGGAGCAGTACTTC. This gives the protein CSARDLREQYF.

The chain uses TRBV10-2 and TRBJ2-2; 12 bases fit TRBD2. Germline lookup yields CDR1 WSHSY and CDR2 SAAADI. V shed 10 bases, J shed 5 bases, and the junction held 11 bases outside the gene matches. The CDR3 extends over 16 amino acids. CDR3 coding DNA: TGCGCCACTCGCACGACTAGCGGGAGTGGGACCGGGGAGCTGTTTTTT. This encodes CATRTTSGSGTGELFF.

The chain joins TRBV5-1 to TRBJ2-5; no reliable D call. This CDR3 spans 15 amino acids. Between the trimmed V and J ends, which lost 4 bases and 4 bases, there was a span of 17 bases. In germline, CDR1 is SGHRS, CDR2 YFSETQ. For the CDR3, the DNA is TGCGCCAGCAGCCCAGAACCGGTTTATCTAGAGACCCAGTACTTC. The encoded protein is CASSPEPVYLETQYF.

This clonotype has just a few counts. As DNA, the CDR3 is TGCAGCGTAGAACTGGACGGTTACGAGCAGTACTTC. Protein: CSVELDGYEQYF. The chain couples TRBV29-1 to TRBJ2-7; D ambiguous. V was pared by 6 bases and J by 4 bases, with 13 bases between. Germline lookup yields CDR1 SQVTM and CDR2 ANQGSEA. This CDR3 comprises 12 residues.

This clonotype was seen ten or more times. The rearrangement links TRBV12-3 or TRBV12-4 to TRBJ2-7; weak D call: TRBD2 (5 bases). This CDR3 is built from 11 residues. The V gene lost 6 bases and the J gene lost 7 bases, with 10 bases spanning the gap. The CDR3 DNA follows: TGTGCCAGCAGCCTAGCTGGGGAGCAGTACTTC. It encodes CASSLAGEQYF.

This chain links TRBV3-1 with TRBJ1-6; D might be TRBD1 (5 bases). Germline V gene lookup returns CDR1 LGHDT and CDR2 YNNKEL (reference sequence). This CDR3 spans 14 amino acids. Trimming shortened V by 1 base and J by 10 bases, and 11 bases separated the two germline ends. The CDR3 DNA reads as TGTGCCAGCAGCCAAGTTTCTGGGGGATCACCCCTCCACTTT. Translated: CASSQVSGGSPLHF.

This clonotype turned up a few times. The chain links TRBV24-1 to TRBJ2-1; D is perhaps TRBD2 (6 bases). CDR1 KGHDR and CDR2 SFDVKD come from the germline V gene. This CDR3 has 16 residues. The germline V and J ends were trimmed by 3 bases and 10 bases, with 21 bases remaining between them. The CDR3 protein is CATSDPSRGPITEQFF. CDR3 in DNA: TGTGCCACCAGTGATCCCTCGCGGGGACCCATTACGGAGCAGTTCTTC.

This rearrangement joins TRBV12-3 or TRBV12-4 to TRBJ2-5, with a weak D call TRBD1 (6 bases). This CDR3 has 17 residues. Trimming removed 5 bases from V and 1 base from J, with 20 bases in between. The CDR3 loop reads CASSRKIRGKIQETQYF. The CDR3 DNA reads TGTGCCAGCAGTCGAAAGATAAGGGGGAAGATCCAAGAGACCCAGTACTTC.

This sequence joins TRBV20-1 and TRBJ1-4; TRBD1 might be the D (5 bases). The CDR3 totals 13 residues. Trimming pared 2 bases from V and 4 bases from J, leaving 8 bases between. Germline V lookup: CDR1 DFQATT, CDR2 SNEGSKA (reference sequence). The DNA of the CDR3 is TGCAGTGCTAGAACGGGGCATAATGAAAAACTGTTTTTT. Amino acid sequence: CSARTGHNEKLFF.

V usage is TRBV14 and J usage is TRBJ2-3; D gene ambiguous. Germline lookup yields CDR1 SGHDN and CDR2 FVKESK. Between the trimmed V and J ends, which lost 0 bases and 1 base, there was a span of 11 bases. The CDR3 sequence is 16 residues long. The CDR3 sequence is CASSQERMTGTDTQYF. The CDR3 DNA reads TGTGCCAGCAGCCAAGAGCGGATGACTGGCACAGATACGCAGTATTTT.

The rearrangement joins TRBV20-1 to TRBJ2-5; no firm D call. The germline V gene has CDR1 DFQATT and CDR2 SNEGSKA (reference sequence). V was cut by 3 bases and J by 6 bases, with 5 bases left in between. The CDR3 sequence is 10 residues long. The chain's CDR3 is CSASPKTQYF. DNA of the CDR3: TGCAGTGCTAGCCCAAAGACCCAGTACTTC.

This clonotype has just a few counts. The chain links TRBV6-5 to TRBJ2-2; tentatively, D is TRBD2 (7 bases). The V end was cut by 0 bases, the J end by 6 bases, with 20 bases between. This CDR3 is 18 amino acids long. Germline CDR1 and CDR2: MNHEY and SVGAGI. Here the CDR3 DNA reads TGTGCCAGCAGTTACTCGATGCCGGGGGGCGCAGTCTCCGGGGAGCTGTTTTTT. This encodes CASSYSMPGGAVSGELFF.

This clonotype was seen more than once but under ten times. V usage is TRBV28 and J usage is TRBJ2-5; 8 bases line up with TRBD1. J lost 0 bases, V lost 4 bases, and 7 bases had no gene match. This CDR3 spans 16 amino acids. The V gene's germline CDR1 is MDHEN and CDR2 SYDVKM. The CDR3, as DNA: TGTGCCAGCAGTTCCCCGACAGGGGATTACCAAGAGACCCAGTACTTC. Its protein is CASSSPTGDYQETQYF. The whole variable domain, filled in from reference TRBV28 and TRBJ2-5, reads DVKVTQSSRYLVKRTGEKVFLECVQDMDHENMFWYRQDPGLGLRLIYFSYDVKMKEKGDIPEGYSVSREKKERFSLILESASTNQTSMYLCASSSPTGDYQETQYFGPGTRLLVL.

This chain uses TRBV5-1 with TRBJ2-1; TRBD2 matches 14 bases. After removal of 4 bases from V and 8 bases from J, the junction contained 5 bases not matched to a gene. Looked up from germline, CDR1 is SGHRS and CDR2 is YFSETQ. CDR3 size: 15 residues. The CDR3 reads CASSKTSGGADEQFF. The CDR3 DNA follows: TGCGCCAGCAGCAAGACTAGCGGGGGGGCCGATGAGCAGTTCTTC.

A few counts support this clonotype. This chain connects TRBV27 to TRBJ2-6; TRBD2 might be the D (6 bases). This CDR3 is 16 amino acids long. V lost 4 bases, J lost 1 base, and 11 bases lay in between. Germline V gives CDR1 MNHEY, CDR2 SMNVEV (reference sequence). This chain's CDR3 is CASSSVGLSGANVLTF. In DNA form, the CDR3 reads TGTGCCAGCAGTTCCGTGGGACTTTCTGGGGCCAACGTCCTGACTTTC.

This clonotype occurred many times. The chain recombines TRBV27 with TRBJ1-5; D is unresolved. Trimming shortened V by 3 bases and J by 0 bases, and 6 bases separated the two germline ends. Germline CDR1 MNHEY, CDR2 SMNVEV (reference sequence). The CDR3 length is 14 residues. The DNA for the CDR3 is TGTGCCAGCAGTTTGGTATATAGCAATCAGCCCCAGCATTTT. Translation gives CASSLVYSNQPQHF.

This clonotype has only a few counts. The genes are TRBV11-2 and TRBJ2-5; 9 nucleotides agree with TRBD2. Per the germline V gene, CDR1 is SGHAT and CDR2 is FQNNGV. V shed 6 bases, J shed 3 bases, and the junction held 11 bases outside the gene matches. CDR3 length: 16 residues. CDR3 amino acids: CASSSQPGLAKETQYF. As DNA, the CDR3 is TGTGCCAGCAGTTCTCAACCGGGACTAGCAAAAGAGACCCAGTACTTC.

This clonotype was counted only a few times. The chain recombines TRBV4-3 with TRBJ2-1; D gene uncertain. V was trimmed by 2 bases and J by 6 bases, leaving 8 bases between them. CDR3 length: 13 residues. CDR1 is LGHNA, CDR2 YSLEER, per germline. Here the CDR3 DNA reads TGCGCCAGCAGCCAACAGATGATCAATGAGCAGTTCTTC. Translated: CASSQQMINEQFF.

V gene TRBV20-1 combines with J gene TRBJ2-1, with D perhaps TRBD2 (7 bases). This CDR3 has 16 residues. In germline, CDR1 is DFQATT, CDR2 SNEGSKA (reference sequence). V was trimmed by 0 bases and J by 7 bases, leaving 19 bases between them. The CDR3 sequence is CSARDPWEGEYNEQFF. The CDR3 bases are TGCAGTGCTAGAGACCCATGGGAGGGGGAGTATAATGAGCAGTTCTTC.